The 13 T cell receptor beta chains reported below all come from one sample, sequenced in a study of radiotherapy plus CTLA-4 blockade in lung cancer. Generated by immunoSEQ multiplex PCR, the TCRdb table keeps only in-frame clones and is missing some. Found here are around 110,000 clones, approximately 90% of them singletons; the top ten hold 5.5% to 8.5%. The sequenced sample was peripheral blood, obtained from a patient treated with radiotherapy plus ipilimumab. The source of these receptors is a human donor with non-small cell lung cancer that progressed on radiotherapy plus ipilimumab.

J is TRBJ2-3 and V is TRBV7-9; TRBD2 aligns across 9 bases. The germline gives CDR1 SEHNR, CDR2 FQNEAQ (reference sequence). V dropped 1 base and J dropped 1; count of bases not matched to a gene: 9. CDR3 length equals 18 residues. The DNA for the CDR3 is TGTGCCAGCAGCTTAGGGGCTAGTAGCGGGAGAGGCACAGATACGCAGTATTTT. Translated: CASSLGASSGRGTDTQYF.

The rearrangement links TRBV7-9 to TRBJ2-3, with 8 bases that match TRBD1. V lost 4 bases and J lost 0; bases outside the gene matches: 3. Per germline, CDR1 SEHNR and CDR2 FQNEAQ (reference sequence). This CDR3 comprises 15 residues. CDR3 sequence: CASSSRTGSTDTQYF. The CDR3 region has the DNA TGTGCCAGCAGCTCGAGGACAGGGAGCACAGATACGCAGTATTTT.

The DNA of the CDR3 is TGTGCCAGCAGTGAGCAAAGGAACACTGAAGCTTTCTTT. It translates to CASSEQRNTEAFF. The chain joins TRBV6-4 to TRBJ1-1; D gene uncertain. V was trimmed by 3 bases and J by 1 base, leaving 6 bases between them. The CDR3 has 13 residues. The germline CDR1 and CDR2 sequences are MRHNA and SNTAGT.

Only a few counts were recorded for this clone. The genes are TRBV10-1 and TRBJ2-7, with D possibly TRBD2 on 6 matching bases. Trimming cost V 3 bases and J 6 bases, with 6 bases left between them. CDR3 length: 11 amino acids. Germline V lookup: CDR1 WNHNN, CDR2 SYGVQD (reference sequence). The CDR3 DNA reads as TGCGCCAGCAGTGATAGCGGCGAGCAGTACTTC. Its protein product is CASSDSGEQYF.

This clone occurred once. The V gene is TRBV30, the J gene TRBJ2-7; TRBD2 agrees at 9 bases. The CDR3 length is 18 residues. Germline loops: CDR1 GTSNPN, CDR2 SVGIG (reference sequence). Trimming at V came to 2 bases and at J to 3 bases, leaving 17 bases not matched to a gene. Here the CDR3 DNA reads TGTGCCTGGAGTTTTTCGGGACTAGCTCTACAAACCTTCTACGAGCAGTACTTC. Translating it yields CAWSFSGLALQTFYEQYF.

V gene TRBV5-1 combines with J gene TRBJ2-1; 11 nucleotides match TRBD2. Germline CDR1 SGHRS, CDR2 YFSETQ. The CDR3 has 15 residues. The J segment lost 7 bases and the V segment lost 5 bases, leaving 8 bases of the junction unmatched. The CDR3 reads CASRTGTSGRNEQFF. In DNA, the CDR3 is TGCGCCAGCAGAACCGGGACTAGCGGAAGGAATGAGCAGTTCTTC.

The gene calls are TRBV27 and TRBJ2-3; tentative D call: TRBD2 (6 bases). Germline V CDR1 and CDR2: MNHEY, SMNVEV (reference sequence). CDR3 size: 19 residues. The V and J ends lost 5 bases and 5 bases respectively, with 29 bases between them. In DNA form, the CDR3 reads TGTGCCAGCAGTCCACCGGGGATGAGCGGAATCCGGGGAGGAGATACGCAGTATTTT. It encodes CASSPPGMSGIRGGDTQYF.

The chain joins TRBV30 to TRBJ2-5; 8 nucleotides match TRBD1. This CDR3 has 12 residues. V trimming: 5 bases; J trimming: 4 bases; junction bases outside the gene matches: 3. CDR1 GTSNPN and CDR2 SVGIG come from the germline V gene (reference sequence). CDR3 nucleotide sequence: TGTGCCTGGGGAGACAGGGGAGAGACCCAGTACTTC. Its protein product is CAWGDRGETQYF.

This clone was observed once. This chain joins TRBV7-8 and TRBJ2-7; 11 bases fit TRBD2. Germline V gene sequence: CDR1 SGHVS, CDR2 FQNEAQ. The J segment lost 3 bases and the V segment lost 0 bases, leaving 7 bases of the junction unmatched. This CDR3 is 17 amino acids long. The DNA for the CDR3 is TGTGCCAGCAGCTTAGCCAGTTATAGCGGGAGGGTCTACGAGCAGTACTTC. It codes for CASSLASYSGRVYEQYF.

The chain uses TRBV19 and TRBJ2-3; D gene unclear. The CDR3 totals 14 residues. CDR1 is LNHDA and CDR2 is SQIVND in the germline V gene (reference sequence). Deletions cut 1 base from V and 5 bases from J, with 10 bases between. In DNA form, the CDR3 reads TGTGCCAGTAGTATAGTGAATGAGGAAGATACGCAGTATTTT. Its protein product is CASSIVNEEDTQYF.

The rearrangement links TRBV5-1 to TRBJ1-2, with D possibly being TRBD1 (5 bases). The V and J ends lost 3 bases and 5 bases respectively, with 17 bases between them. There are 15 residues in the CDR3. Per the germline V gene, CDR1 is SGHRS and CDR2 is YFSETQ. CDR3 amino acids: CASSSQTQGEYGYTF. The CDR3 region has the DNA TGCGCCAGCAGCTCCCAGACCCAGGGAGAGTATGGCTACACCTTC. Using reference TRBV5-1 and TRBJ1-2 for the parts outside the CDR3, the full variable domain is KAGVTQTPRYLIKTRGQQVTLSCSPISGHRSVSWYQQTPGQGLQFLFEYFSETQRNKGNFPGRFSGRQFSNSRSEMNVSTLELGDSALYLCASSSQTQGEYGYTFGSGTRLTVV.

The sample holds one count of this clone. The V gene is TRBV9, the J gene TRBJ1-2; D perhaps matches TRBD1 (5 bases). V was cut by 2 bases and J by 7 bases, with 15 bases left in between. CDR3 length: 14 residues. Germline loops: CDR1 SGDLS, CDR2 YYNGEE. CDR3 residues: CASSVRDSWGGYTF. DNA of the CDR3: TGTGCCAGCAGCGTGCGGGACTCTTGGGGTGGCTACACCTTC. The entire variable domain, with the rest obtained from reference TRBV9 and TRBJ1-2, is as follows: DSGVTQTPKHLITATGQRVTLRCSPRSGDLSVYWYQQSLDQGLQFLIQYYNGEERAKGNILERFSAQQFPDLHSELNLSSLELGDSALYFCASSVRDSWGGYTFGSGTRLTVV.

The rearrangement uses TRBV19 and TRBJ2-7, with 8 bases lining up with TRBD1. The CDR3 contains 15 residues. Germline-derived CDR1 and CDR2 are LNHDA and SQIVND (reference sequence). V shed 4 bases and J 1 base; nucleotides not matched to a gene: 6. The CDR3 DNA sequence: TGTGCCAGTAGTACTCGGACAGGGAGGTCCTACGAGCAGTACTTC. It is translated as CASSTRTGRSYEQYF.